The rows below give T cell receptor beta chains drawn from one sample of a study of blood T cell repertoires in COVID-19. Sequencing used immunoSEQ multiplex PCR; TCRdb keeps in-frame clones, though not all of them. The sample shows under 75,000 clones, over 70% of them seen only once. The sequenced material came from peripheral blood. The receptors stem from a man in his 70s who had recovered from COVID-19. The CDR3 runs from the conserved cysteine through the conserved F or W. The order of the fields is V gene, D gene, J gene, clone size, CDR3 DNA, CDR3 protein. The D gene is left open where the match is weak. Only some rows state a clone size, as once, few, many or a class for expanded clones.

>TRBV6-1|TRBD1|TRBJ1-2|.
TGTGCCAGCAGTGAGCAACAGGGGGCCGGGAGTGGCTACACCTTC
CASSEQQGAGSGYTF
>TRBV27|TRBD1|TRBJ1-2|.
TGTGCCAGCAGTTCGAACAGGGGGCTTCCCTATGGCTACACCTTC
CASSSNRGLPYGYTF
>TRBV7-2|TRBD1|TRBJ2-1|.
TGTGCCAGCAGCCCGGACAGGGTGTACAATGAGCAGTTCTTC
CASSPDRVYNEQFF
>TRBV19|TRBD1|TRBJ1-5|.
TGTGCCAGTAGTACCGGGACAGCAATCAATCAGCCCCAGCATTTT
CASSTGTAINQPQHF
>TRBV2|TRBD1|TRBJ1-1|once
TGTGCCAGCAGTGAGGACAGGGTGAACACTGAAGCTTTCTTT
CASSEDRVNTEAFF
>TRBV7-9|TRBD2|TRBJ2-1|few
TGTGCCAGCAGCTTAGGTGCGGGGGGCCAGGATGAGCAGTTCTTC
CASSLGAGGQDEQFF
>TRBV7-2|.|TRBJ1-2|.
TGTGCCAGCAGTTCACATCCAAACCCACCAGACTATGGCTACACCTTC
CASSSHPNPPDYGYTF
>TRBV7-9|TRBD2|TRBJ2-7|few
TGTGCCAGCAGCCCCCTTCGAGCGGGGGGATACGAGCAGTACTTC
CASSPLRAGGYEQYF
>TRBV5-4|TRBD2|TRBJ2-7|.
TGTGCCAGCAGCACCGACGGCGGGAGTAGATACGAGCAGTACTTC
CASSTDGGSRYEQYF
>TRBV6-1|.|TRBJ2-3|.
TGTGCCAGCAGTGAGTTGCAGGGCGAAGGCACAGATACGCAGTATTTT
CASSELQGEGTDTQYF
>TRBV2|.|TRBJ2-4|.
TGTGCCAGCAACGAGGACAGACTAGCCAAAAACATTCAGTACTTC
CASNEDRLAKNIQYF
>TRBV10-3|.|TRBJ2-3|.
TGTGCCATCAGTGACCGGGAACTCATTGGGAACACAGATACGCAGTATTTT
CAISDRELIGNTDTQYF
>TRBV6-1|TRBD2|TRBJ2-1|once
TGTGCCAGCAGTGTAGCGGGAGGGCTTGTCTATGAGCAGTTCTTC
CASSVAGGLVYEQFF
>TRBV27|.|TRBJ2-3|.
TGTGCCAGCAGTCCGACCGCAGGGTATAACACAGATACGCAGTATTTT
CASSPTAGYNTDTQYF
>TRBV4-1|TRBD2|TRBJ2-3|.
TGCGCCAGCAGCCACCTAGCGGGAGGGCTGACAGATACGCAGTATTTT
CASSHLAGGLTDTQYF
>TRBV15|.|TRBJ2-5|.
TGTGCCACCGGGCGGGGGCAGGGGGAGACCCAGTACTTC
CATGRGQGETQYF
>TRBV27|TRBD1|TRBJ2-7|.
TGTGCCAGCAGACGGACAGGGGGCCTCGAGCAGTACTTC
CASRRTGGLEQYF
>TRBV18|TRBD1|TRBJ1-6|few
TGTGCCAGCTCACAGGGATCGGGCAGGGGGGAATCACCCCTCCACTTT
CASSQGSGRGESPLHF
>TRBV10-2|TRBD1|TRBJ2-2|.
TGCGCCAGCATGACAGGGCTTCATAGCACCGGGGAGCTGTTTTTT
CASMTGLHSTGELFF
>TRBV28|.|TRBJ1-4|.
TGTGCCATACAAGTCGGCCTAGCAACTAATGAAAAACTGTTTTTT
CAIQVGLATNEKLFF
>TRBV19|.|TRBJ1-3|.
TGTGCCAGTAGTCCCTCTCTAGCCTCTGGAAACACCATATATTTT
CASSPSLASGNTIYF
>TRBV28|TRBD1|TRBJ1-4|.
TGTGCCAGCAGGCGAACTGGACAGGGGAATGAAAAACTGTTTTTT
CASRRTGQGNEKLFF
>TRBV2|TRBD2|TRBJ2-5|.
TGTGCCAGCACCGGCGTTCGTAGCGGGGAAGAGACCCAGTACTTC
CASTGVRSGEETQYF
>TRBV2|TRBD1|TRBJ2-2|.
TGTGCCACCCGGACAGGGGGTACCGGGGAGCTGTTTTTT
CATRTGGTGELFF
>TRBV13|TRBD1|TRBJ2-7|.
TGTGCCAGCAGCTCGGGACAGGGTATCCCCCAAAACTACGAGCAGTACTTC
CASSSGQGIPQNYEQYF
>TRBV5-4|.|TRBJ1-2|.
TGTGCCAGCAGCCCGACAGATAAATATGGCTACACCTTC
CASSPTDKYGYTF
>TRBV11-2|.|TRBJ1-2|once
TGTGCCAGCAGCTTAGATTCTAGCGTCTATGGCTACACCTTC
CASSLDSSVYGYTF
>TRBV23-1|.|TRBJ2-2|.
TGCGCCAGCAGTCATCACCGGTCCCTCGGGACCGGGGAGCTGTTTTTT
CASSHHRSLGTGELFF
>TRBV4-1|.|TRBJ1-1|once
TGCGCCAGCAGCCAATACCATCGGGGTGGTGAAGCTTTCTTT
CASSQYHRGGEAFF
>TRBV19|.|TRBJ1-1|few
TGTGCCAGTAGTACCGGGATGTCCACTGAAGCTTTCTTT
CASSTGMSTEAFF
>TRBV5-4|.|TRBJ1-2|.
TGTGCCAGCAGCTTGGAACAGGATGGCTACACCTTC
CASSLEQDGYTF